The 4 T cell receptor beta chains in this list originate from one sample, sequenced in a study of blood T cell repertoires in COVID-19. The data were produced by immunoSEQ multiplex PCR, yet TCRdb's version contains in-frame clones alone and is incomplete. The sample has roughly 200,000 clones; 65% to 85% are singletons. Sequencing was performed on PBMCs or T cells enriched from blood (not recorded which). The receptors shown here come from a woman in her 30s who had been exposed to COVID-19.

This clone was detected once. This chain connects TRBV3-1 (or the pseudogene TRBV3-2) to TRBJ2-4; perhaps TRBD2 as D (6 bases). CDR1 is LGHDT, CDR2 YNNKEL, per germline (reference sequence). Trimming cost V 0 bases and J 12 bases, with 18 bases left between them. The CDR3 loop spans 15 amino acids. The CDR3 is CASSQEGRFSGYQYF. Here the CDR3 DNA reads TGTGCCAGCAGCCAAGAAGGGAGGTTTAGCGGATATCAGTACTTC.

This chain joins TRBV9 and TRBJ2-5, with a weak D call TRBD2 (5 bases). The CDR3 loop spans 15 amino acids. Between the trimmed V and J ends, which lost 0 bases and 5 bases, there was a span of 14 bases. From germline, CDR1 is SGDLS and CDR2 YYNGEE. In nucleotides, the CDR3 is TGTGCCAGCAGCGTAGAGGGCGGGCCTCGGGAGACCCAGTACTTC. Residues: CASSVEGGPRETQYF.

V gene TRBV9 combines with J gene TRBJ1-2; D unclear. This CDR3 region has 13 residues. Germline V gene sequence: CDR1 SGDLS, CDR2 YYNGEE. Trimming took off 3 bases at V and 7 bases at J, with 13 bases between the two ends. As DNA, the CDR3 is TGTGCCAGCAGCGAGTTATCCTCAGGTGGCTACACCTTC. Translation gives CASSELSSGGYTF.

V is TRBV19 and J is TRBJ2-4, with 7 bases aligning to TRBD1. V trimming: 8 bases; J trimming: 1 base; junction bases outside the gene matches: 11. CDR3 length: 16 amino acids. Per germline, CDR1 LNHDA and CDR2 SQIVND (reference sequence). In DNA, the CDR3 is TGTGCCAGTTCCGCATACGACAGGGAGGCCAAAAACATTCAGTACTTC. Translating gives CASSAYDREAKNIQYF.